This T cell receptor beta chain emerged from a study of Ad26.COV2.S vaccination and SARS-CoV-2 variants. Background on the study: By the intramuscular route, Ad26.COV2.S was given once, or twice 56 days apart.

V dropped 4 bases and J dropped 4 bases, with 7 bases sitting between them. This CDR3 is built from 12 residues. CDR1 ENHRY and CDR2 SYGVKD come from the germline V gene. The data were produced by immunoSEQ multiplex PCR, yet TCRdb's version contains in-frame clones alone and is incomplete. The sample has roughly 450,000 clones; approximately 92% are singletons. As for treatment: 15 to 20 received Ad26.COV2.S at low or high dose, single or two shots; 5 received placebo; per-sample allocation not given. The samples date from day 63 after the first vaccine or placebo injection. The chain employs TRBV10-3 and TRBJ1-1; the D gene is possibly TRBD1 (6 bases). This receptor was taken from a person between 18 and 65 years old who received the Ad26.COV2.S COVID-19 vaccine or a placebo. The material sequenced was peripheral blood, taken in a trial of Ad26.COV2.S vaccine versus placebo. This chain's CDR3 is CAISVGGTEAFF. The CDR3 nucleotides are TGTGCCATCAGTGTAGGGGGCACTGAAGCTTTCTTT.